Presented here are 21 T cell receptor beta chains from one specimen sequenced in a study of blood T cells in healthy people across ages. Using a J-beta primer mix together with a sample-barcoded 5' primer, a second PCR was run for roughly 7 to 12 cycles. TCRdb used MiXCR to reprocess the 5' RACE reads, holding one entry per CDR3 protein. Of 650,000 to 800,000 distinct CDR3 sequences listed, about 51% were seen once; the top ten hold roughly 14%. The sequencing input was blood. These receptors came from a woman older than 75 in good health.

This clonotype was picked up many times. This chain links TRBV5-1 with TRBJ2-7; D may be TRBD1 (6 bases). Germline CDR1 and CDR2: SGHRS and YFSETQ. This CDR3 contains 14 residues. Trimming cost V 0 bases and J 0 bases, with 7 bases left between them. The CDR3 sequence: CASSLGDISYEQYF. The CDR3 region has the DNA TGCGCCAGCAGCTTGGGGGACATCTCCTACGAGCAGTACTTC.

The chain recombines TRBV3-1 with TRBJ2-7; 7 bases agree with TRBD1. The J segment lost 6 bases and the V segment lost 5 bases, leaving 7 bases of the junction unmatched. CDR1 and CDR2 (germline): LGHDT, YNNKEL (reference sequence). The CDR3 spans 13 residues. CDR3 sequence (DNA): TGTGCCAGCAGCAGACAGGGTGAAGGCGAGCAGTACTTC. Amino acids: CASSRQGEGEQYF.

The table lists this clonotype with many counts. The chain couples TRBV30 to TRBJ2-1; D is uncertain. V was clipped by 7 bases and J by 9 bases, with 16 bases between them. Germline assignment: CDR1 GTSNPN and CDR2 SVGIG (reference sequence). This CDR3 has 12 amino acids. The chain's CDR3 is CAYELRRFEQFF. The CDR3 DNA follows: TGTGCCTATGAGTTGCGCCGCTTTGAGCAGTTCTTC.

Concerning this clonotype itself: A much larger clone lies a single base off, so this may be a read error. The genes are TRBV12-3 or TRBV12-4 and TRBJ2-5, with D perhaps assigned TRBD1 or TRBD2 (5 bases each). This CDR3 has 13 amino acids. The V end lost 6 bases, the J end lost 11 bases, and 19 bases lay between the germline ends. The CDR3 coding sequence is TGTGCCAGCAGCAGCACCGGGGCTGACGGGCAGTACTTC. Residues: CASSSTGADGQYF.

This clonotype was seen a few times. This chain uses TRBV7-3 with TRBJ2-2; D may be TRBD1 (6 bases). CDR3 length: 14 amino acids. Trimming cost V 6 bases and J 4 bases, with 12 bases left between them. The germline gives CDR1 SGHTA, CDR2 FQGTGA. The DNA for the CDR3 is TGTGCCAGCAGAGAACAGGGTTTCACCGGGGAGCTGTTTTTT. Encoded protein: CASREQGFTGELFF.

This chain joins TRBV5-1 and TRBJ1-5; maybe TRBD1 (6 bases). This CDR3 is built from 14 residues. Germline V CDR1 and CDR2: SGHRS, YFSETQ. Trimming removed 4 bases at V and 6 bases at J, with 14 bases between. CDR3 nucleotides: TGCGCCAGCAGCGTGGATTGGGGGGCTCAGCCCCAGCATTTT. Protein product: CASSVDWGAQPQHF.

This chain links TRBV28 with TRBJ2-7; 11 bases line up with TRBD1. Germline V gene sequence: CDR1 MDHEN, CDR2 SYDVKM. The V gene end was trimmed by 4 bases and the J gene end by 6 bases; junction bases not matched to a gene: 5. This CDR3 has 14 amino acids. DNA of the CDR3: TGTGCCAGCAGTTGGACAGGGGGCGCGTCCGAGCAGTACTTC. This sequence encodes CASSWTGGASEQYF.

This rearrangement joins TRBV28 to TRBJ1-2; 8 nucleotides match TRBD1. V lost 7 bases and J lost 8; bases outside the gene matches: 9. This CDR3 is 13 amino acids long. Germline V gene lookup returns CDR1 MDHEN and CDR2 SYDVKM. This chain's CDR3 is CASTFQGAQGYTF. In DNA form, the CDR3 reads TGTGCCAGCACTTTCCAGGGGGCGCAAGGCTACACCTTC.

The chain carries TRBV20-1 and TRBJ2-7; D gene unclear. The CDR3 spans 14 residues. Trimming pared 6 bases from V and 0 bases from J, leaving 15 bases between. Germline CDR1 is DFQATT and CDR2 is SNEGSKA (reference sequence). The CDR3: CSAQLGPDSYEQYF. The CDR3 DNA is TGCAGTGCCCAATTGGGTCCCGACTCCTACGAGCAGTACTTC.

The chain is built from TRBV3-1 and TRBJ1-1; D is possibly TRBD1 (6 bases). V was pared by 4 bases and J by 4 bases, with 19 bases between. The CDR3 length is 16 residues. The germline gives CDR1 LGHDT, CDR2 YNNKEL (reference sequence). The CDR3 coding sequence is TGTGCCAGCAGCCGCGGGGCGGCAGGGGCAGGCACTGAAGCTTTCTTT. It specifies CASSRGAAGAGTEAFF.

This clonotype was recorded a few times. Being one base from a much bigger clone, this may be a read error. The chain is built from TRBV20-1 and TRBJ2-7; TRBD2 might be the D (8 bases). The CDR3 totals 13 residues. The V end lost 6 bases, the J end lost 2 bases, and 14 bases lay between the germline ends. Germline V gene sequence: CDR1 DFQATT, CDR2 SNEGSKA (reference sequence). The chain's CDR3 is CSAVAGQPYEQYF. The CDR3 DNA is TGCAGTGCGGTAGCGGGACAGCCCTACGAGCAGTACTTC.

The rearrangement links TRBV6-6 to TRBJ2-4; D is ambiguous. The end of the DNA is better explained by TRBJ2-5, so the J call may be wrong. This CDR3 comprises 15 residues. Germline lookup yields CDR1 MNHNY and CDR2 SVGAGI (reference sequence). The CDR3: CASSYRAGPSGTQYF. In DNA, the CDR3 is TGTGCCAGCAGTTACCGGGCAGGACCTTCAGGGACCCAGTACTTC.

The V and J genes are TRBV2 and TRBJ2-1, with 8 bases aligning to TRBD2. Germline V gene sequence: CDR1 SNHLY, CDR2 FYNNEI. The CDR3 has 15 amino acids. The V and J ends lost 3 bases and 2 bases, in that order; junction bases with no gene match: 3. DNA of the CDR3: TGTGCCAGCAGTGATACGGGGGGGACCTACAATGAGCAGTTCTTC. It codes for CASSDTGGTYNEQFF.

With respect to this clonotype: A much larger clone sits a single nucleotide away, making a read error possible. The chain is built from TRBV7-9 and TRBJ2-7; 10 bases agree with TRBD2. The CDR3 length is 15 residues. Germline V gene sequence: CDR1 SEHNR, CDR2 FQNEAQ (reference sequence). The CDR3 bases are TGTGCCAACAGCTTAGTGCCTAGCGGGAGCCACGAGCAGTACTTC. It yields the protein CANSLVPSGSHEQYF.

The chain joins TRBV6-5 to TRBJ2-2; no reliable D call. The ends were cut back, 0 bases at V and 3 bases at J, with 5 bases in the middle. The CDR3 is 14 residues long. Germline loops: CDR1 MNHEY, CDR2 SVGAGI. The CDR3 DNA reads TGTGCCAGCAGTTACTCGAGGCACACCGGGGAGCTGTTTTTT. Protein: CASSYSRHTGELFF.

V gene TRBV6-5 combines with J gene TRBJ2-5, with a tentative D call TRBD1 (5 bases). The CDR3 runs to 16 residues. The germline gives CDR1 MNHEY, CDR2 SVGAGI. The V end lost 2 bases, the J end lost 5 bases, and 18 bases lay between the germline ends. In DNA form, the CDR3 reads TGTGCCAGCAGTTACACACGGACAACCGGCCTGGAGACCCAGTACTTC. Translation gives CASSYTRTTGLETQYF.

This chain connects TRBV5-1 to TRBJ2-1, with D perhaps given as TRBD1 or TRBD2 (6 bases each). The germline CDR1 and CDR2 sequences are SGHRS and YFSETQ. The CDR3 is made up of 14 amino acids. The V end was cut by 8 bases, the J end by 8 bases, with 20 bases between. The CDR3 nucleotides read TGCGCCAGTTGTAGGGGGGCTTTCGACGATGAGCAGTTCTTC. Protein sequence: CASCRGAFDDEQFF.

The chain couples TRBV20-1 to TRBJ2-7; no clear D gene. V shed 3 bases and J shed 3 bases, with 15 bases lying between them. The CDR3 has 14 amino acids. Germline loops: CDR1 DFQATT, CDR2 SNEGSKA (reference sequence). This CDR3 reads CSARVDQEIYEQYF. The CDR3 bases are TGCAGTGCTAGGGTAGACCAAGAGATCTACGAGCAGTACTTC.

This clonotype was seen ten or more times. This chain joins TRBV10-3 and TRBJ1-1; D ambiguous. This CDR3 has 12 residues. Germline V gene lookup returns CDR1 ENHRY and CDR2 SYGVKD. V was trimmed by 2 bases and J by 4 bases, leaving 5 bases between them. The CDR3 here is CAISEDVTEAFF. The DNA of the CDR3 is TGTGCCATCAGTGAGGACGTCACTGAAGCTTTCTTT.

The rearrangement joins TRBV20-1 to TRBJ2-1; weak D call: TRBD1 (8 bases). CDR1 DFQATT and CDR2 SNEGSKA come from the germline V gene (reference sequence). Deletions cut 4 bases from V and 5 bases from J, with 24 bases between. This CDR3 has 17 residues. CDR3 in DNA: TGCAGTGCTACAAGCCTTACAGGGGGGGAGGTTGACAATGAGCAGTTCTTC. It specifies CSATSLTGGEVDNEQFF.

V gene TRBV18 combines with J gene TRBJ2-5; D is ambiguous. The CDR3 runs 14 residues. The V gene's germline CDR1 is KGHSH and CDR2 LQKENI. V lost 6 bases and J 4 bases, leaving 15 bases between the germline ends. CDR3 sequence (DNA): TGTGCCAGCTCCTCTTTGACCCAAAGAGAGACCCAGTACTTC. This translates into CASSSLTQRETQYF.